This T cell receptor (beta chain) came from a study of blood T cell repertoires in COVID-19. In this sample, this clone turned up once. Germline assignment: CDR1 SEHNR and CDR2 FQNEAQ (reference sequence). This CDR3 has 13 amino acids. V was pared by 5 bases and J by 6 bases, with 5 bases of the junction left unmatched. The method was immunoSEQ multiplex PCR; TCRdb's version includes in-frame clones alone and lacks a portion of them. The sample carries 100,000 to 150,000 clones, around 89% recorded once. This receptor was identified in a human donor in a cohort sampled during active COVID-19. V usage is TRBV7-9 and J usage is TRBJ2-3; 7 bases are a match to TRBD1. Specimen: peripheral blood. The chain's CDR3 is CASSLGQFDTQYF. The CDR3, as DNA: TGTGCCAGCAGCCTGGGACAGTTCGATACGCAGTATTTT.